A selection of T cell receptor beta chains follows, all from one sample in a study of shared clonotypes between healthy human individuals. Clones were sequenced by immunoSEQ multiplex PCR, and TCRdb holds only the in-frame ones, with some missing. The sample holds approximately 2.1 million clones, about 92% seen once. The source material was naive CD4+ T cells from PBMCs. These receptors originate from a man aged 18 to 29 in good health. Some clones in this sample may be carry-over from other donors' samples. The CDR3 runs from the conserved cysteine through the conserved F or W. The D gene is left open where the match is weak.

length	D	V	J	DNA	CDR3
11	-	TRBV28	TRBJ1-5	TGTGCCAGCAGTTTGAATCAGCCCCAGCATTTT	CASSLNQPQHF
13	-	TRBV7-2	TRBJ1-4	TGTGCCAGCAGCCCGCCGACTGCAGAAAAACTGTTTTTT	CASSPPTAEKLFF
15	-	TRBV7-2	TRBJ2-1	TGTGCCAGCAAATACCGGGATCTCTCCTACAATGAGCAGTTCTTC	CASKYRDLSYNEQFF
14	-	TRBV7-8	TRBJ1-2	TGTGCCAGCAGTACCCTGGGGCAGGCCGGCGGCTACACCTTC	CASSTLGQAGGYTF
15	-	TRBV18	TRBJ2-3	TGTGCCAGCTCACCAACAGTGGCGGGCACAGATACGCAGTATTTT	CASSPTVAGTDTQYF
13	TRBD2	TRBV27	TRBJ2-1	TGTGCCAGCAGTGAAGCGGGAGTGGGTGAGCAGTTCTTC	CASSEAGVGEQFF
14	-	TRBV28	TRBJ1-2	TGTGCCAGCAGTTCCGGGACACCCGACTATGGCTACACCTTC	CASSSGTPDYGYTF
13	-	TRBV7-6	TRBJ2-7	TGTGCCAGCAGCTTCCCAGGGGACCAGAAGCAGTACTTC	CASSFPGDQKQYF
12	-	TRBV7-3	TRBJ2-7	TGTGCCAGCAGCCCTGGGAGGTACGAGCAGTACTTC	CASSPGRYEQYF
15	-	TRBV28	TRBJ1-4	TGTGCCATCTCTCCTCCGGGGGCTGGGAATGAAAAACTGTTTTTT	CAISPPGAGNEKLFF
15	-	TRBV6-1	TRBJ2-3	TGTGCCAGCAGTGAAGTTAAGGTTAGCACAGATACGCAGTATTTT	CASSEVKVSTDTQYF
15	-	TRBV6-1	TRBJ2-5	TGTGCCAGCAGTGATAACAGGGAAATTTGGGAGACCCAGTACTTC	CASSDNREIWETQYF
13	-	TRBV7-2	TRBJ2-7	TGTGCCAGCAGCTTAGGCCCGGACGACGAGCAGTACTTC	CASSLGPDDEQYF
16	-	TRBV7-9	TRBJ2-2	TGTGCCAGCAGCCACCCGACCGGAGCGGGCACCGGGGAGCTGTTTTTT	CASSHPTGAGTGELFF